This paragraph reports one T cell receptor (beta chain). The entry originates in a study of blood T cell repertoires in COVID-19. Study background: COVID-19 samples, acute and convalescent, were from the United States, Italy and Spain. Nucleic acid was either cDNA or gDNA, and it came from T cells, B-cell-depleted T cells, or PBMCs.

Germline loops: CDR1 MGHRA, CDR2 YSYEKL. Trimming removed 1 base from V and 0 bases from J, with 6 bases in between. The CDR3 is made up of 14 amino acids. Original methodology: It was from reference gene primer amplification that nucleated cell counts were estimated. Using immunoSEQ multiplex PCR, the repertoire was profiled, and TCRdb retains in-frame clones only, with some absent. From that table come the V and J calls and clone size; the DNA was used to work out D and trimming. The sample lists around 180,000 clones; less than 90% were seen once. Material: peripheral blood. The J gene is TRBJ1-1, the V gene TRBV4-1; D remains ambiguous. The receptor comes from a man in his 70s with active or convalescent COVID-19. CDR3 residues: CASSQGWLNTEAFF. The CDR3 region has the DNA TGCGCCAGCAGCCAAGGTTGGCTGAACACTGAAGCTTTCTTT.